Detailed here is one T cell receptor (beta chain). The antigen remains undetermined. The sample is drawn from a study of graft-versus-host responses after intestinal transplantation. Looking at the study overall: Grafts were multivisceral, liver-intestinal, or isolated intestinal. Study-wide findings and caveats: Some patients had graft-donor T cell macrochimerism. In their allografts, the ratios of graft-versus-host to host-versus-graft T cell clones were high.

Method: immunoSEQ multiplex PCR; TCRdb's copy keeps in-frame clones and lacks some. This table has 80,000 to 95,000 clones, about 93% appearing once. Germline assignment: CDR1 SEHNR and CDR2 FQNEAQ (reference sequence). V lost 5 bases and J lost 4; bases outside the gene matches: 7. The CDR3 length is 15 residues. The sequence was obtained from a human donor who received an intestinal transplant. The sample was unstimulated CD8+ T cells sorted from spleen or lymph node cells, taken before intestinal transplant. The chain is built from TRBV7-9 and TRBJ2-1, with 8 bases aligning to TRBD1. The CDR3 loop reads CASSPPGQVYNEQFF. In DNA form, the CDR3 reads TGTGCCAGCAGCCCACCGGGACAGGTGTACAATGAGCAGTTCTTC.